Listed below are T cell receptor beta chains from one sample, sequenced in a study of CD8 T cells in ankylosing spondylitis. MiXCR, applied by TCRdb to the 5' RACE reads, yields one record per CDR3 protein. Here the sample spans a few hundred thousand distinct CDR3 sequences, around 7.6% being singletons. Material for sequencing was blood, either unsorted or a sorted T cell fraction (not recorded which). The receptors were gathered from a male donor with ankylosing spondylitis. CDR3s include the opening cysteine and the closing phenylalanine or tryptophan. The order of the fields is D gene, clone size, J gene, V gene, CDR3 protein, CDR3 DNA. A D gene is named only where the DNA matches it firmly. A row's size may be missing; if present it is once, few, many or a size class.

d_call: NA; clone_size: NA; j_call: TRBJ1-2; v_call: TRBV28; cdr3_aa: CASSPSAGRRGYTF; cdr3_nt: TGTGCCAGCAGCCCCTCGGCGGGCCGGCGTGGCTACACCTTC
d_call: NA; clone_size: few; j_call: TRBJ2-7; v_call: TRBV25-1; cdr3_aa: CASSRDRPYEQYF; cdr3_nt: TGTGCCAGCAGTCGAGACAGACCCTACGAGCAGTACTTC
d_call: NA; clone_size: NA; j_call: TRBJ1-5; v_call: TRBV12-3/TRBV12-4; cdr3_aa: CASSLDGQSNQPQHF; cdr3_nt: TGTGCCAGCAGTCTAGATGGACAGAGCAATCAGCCCCAGCATTTT
d_call: NA; clone_size: NA; j_call: TRBJ2-3; v_call: TRBV30; cdr3_aa: CAWSLTDTQYF; cdr3_nt: TGTGCCTGGAGCCTTACAGATACGCAGTATTTT
d_call: TRBD2; clone_size: many; j_call: TRBJ2-2; v_call: TRBV19; cdr3_aa: CASSSLAGPAGELFF; cdr3_nt: TGTGCCAGTAGTTCCCTAGCGGGGCCCGCCGGGGAGCTGTTTTTT
d_call: TRBD2; clone_size: few; j_call: TRBJ2-3; v_call: TRBV12-3/TRBV12-4; cdr3_aa: CASSTSGRADTQYF; cdr3_nt: TGTGCCAGCAGTACTAGCGGGAGGGCAGATACGCAGTATTTT
d_call: NA; clone_size: NA; j_call: TRBJ1-1; v_call: TRBV28; cdr3_aa: CASSLTQGNTEAFF; cdr3_nt: TGTGCCAGCAGTTTAACTCAGGGGAACACTGAAGCTTTCTTT
d_call: NA; clone_size: many; j_call: TRBJ2-1; v_call: TRBV5-1; cdr3_aa: CASSPLESYNEQFF; cdr3_nt: TGCGCCAGCAGCCCTCTAGAGTCCTACAATGAGCAGTTCTTC
d_call: NA; clone_size: many; j_call: TRBJ2-5; v_call: TRBV5-1; cdr3_aa: CASSLAGLAYKETQYF; cdr3_nt: TGCGCCAGCAGCTTGGCAGGTCTAGCGTACAAAGAGACCCAGTACTTC
d_call: TRBD1; clone_size: many; j_call: TRBJ2-7; v_call: TRBV28; cdr3_aa: CASSFTRTGNYEQYF; cdr3_nt: TGTGCCAGCAGTTTTACTAGGACAGGGAATTACGAGCAGTACTTC
d_call: NA; clone_size: NA; j_call: TRBJ2-2; v_call: TRBV18; cdr3_aa: CASSPRGTGTGELFF; cdr3_nt: TGTGCCAGCTCACCACGCGGGACCGGCACCGGGGAGCTGTTTTTT
d_call: NA; clone_size: NA; j_call: TRBJ2-5; v_call: TRBV9; cdr3_aa: CASSVAGKQTQYF; cdr3_nt: TGTGCCAGCAGCGTAGCTGGCAAACAGACCCAGTACTTC
d_call: TRBD2; clone_size: few; j_call: TRBJ2-1; v_call: TRBV15; cdr3_aa: CATSREAGGSSYSEQFF; cdr3_nt: TGTGCCACCAGCAGAGAGGCTGGCGGGAGTTCGTACAGTGAGCAGTTCTTC
d_call: NA; clone_size: few; j_call: TRBJ2-2; v_call: TRBV7-2; cdr3_aa: CASSLVRQLGELFF; cdr3_nt: TGTGCCAGCAGCTTAGTTCGACAGCTCGGGGAGCTGTTTTTT
d_call: TRBD2; clone_size: few; j_call: TRBJ2-5; v_call: TRBV2; cdr3_aa: CAKRAGGRQETQYF; cdr3_nt: TGTGCTAAAAGAGCGGGGGGCCGGCAAGAGACCCAGTACTTC
d_call: TRBD1; clone_size: NA; j_call: TRBJ2-7; v_call: TRBV7-6; cdr3_aa: CASSQTGPLGAEQYF; cdr3_nt: TGTGCCAGCAGCCAGACAGGGCCGCTTGGGGCCGAGCAGTACTTC
d_call: TRBD1; clone_size: few; j_call: TRBJ2-7; v_call: TRBV20-1; cdr3_aa: CSGTGVTTRQYF; cdr3_nt: TGCAGTGGAACAGGGGTTACTACGAGGCAGTACTTC
d_call: NA; clone_size: many; j_call: TRBJ2-7; v_call: TRBV3-1; cdr3_aa: CASSQGIGGAYEQYF; cdr3_nt: TGTGCCAGCAGCCAAGGAATAGGGGGTGCGTACGAGCAGTACTTC
d_call: NA; clone_size: NA; j_call: TRBJ2-2; v_call: TRBV7-6; cdr3_aa: CASSRLLGANTGELFF; cdr3_nt: TGTGCCAGCAGCCGCCTCCTGGGAGCGAACACCGGGGAGCTGTTTTTT
d_call: TRBD2; clone_size: NA; j_call: TRBJ2-5; v_call: TRBV7-2; cdr3_aa: CASSLSRGRPGETQYF; cdr3_nt: TGTGCCAGCAGCTTATCGCGCGGGAGGCCTGGGGAGACCCAGTACTTC
d_call: TRBD1; clone_size: few; j_call: TRBJ1-2; v_call: TRBV28; cdr3_aa: CASSFRDRGLGGYTF; cdr3_nt: TGTGCCAGCAGTTTCCGGGACAGGGGATTGGGAGGCTACACCTTC
d_call: NA; clone_size: many; j_call: TRBJ2-1; v_call: TRBV6-5; cdr3_aa: CASSYRRRGYFEQFF; cdr3_nt: TGTGCCAGCAGTTACCGGCGGAGAGGTTACTTTGAGCAGTTCTTC
d_call: TRBD1; clone_size: NA; j_call: TRBJ2-7; v_call: TRBV27; cdr3_aa: CASSRTGTGGYEQYF; cdr3_nt: TGTGCCAGCAGTCGAACCGGGACAGGGGGGTACGAGCAGTACTTC
d_call: TRBD2; clone_size: few; j_call: TRBJ2-7; v_call: TRBV9; cdr3_aa: CASSSEVSGSIYEQYF; cdr3_nt: TGTGCCAGCAGCTCCGAGGTTAGCGGGAGTATATACGAGCAGTACTTC
d_call: NA; clone_size: few; j_call: TRBJ1-4; v_call: TRBV10-3; cdr3_aa: CAISDRAHDEKLFF; cdr3_nt: TGTGCCATCAGTGACAGGGCTCATGATGAAAAACTGTTTTTT
d_call: NA; clone_size: many; j_call: TRBJ2-5; v_call: TRBV5-5; cdr3_aa: CASSRTSNTETQYF; cdr3_nt: TGTGCCAGCAGCCGAACGTCTAATACCGAGACCCAGTACTTC
d_call: NA; clone_size: NA; j_call: TRBJ1-5; v_call: TRBV2; cdr3_aa: CASSREGQPQHF; cdr3_nt: TGTGCCAGCAGTAGAGAGGGCCAGCCCCAGCATTTT
d_call: TRBD1; clone_size: few; j_call: TRBJ2-1; v_call: TRBV12-3/TRBV12-4; cdr3_aa: CASRPGTVSYNEQFF; cdr3_nt: TGTGCCAGCAGGCCCGGGACAGTTTCCTACAATGAGCAGTTCTTC
d_call: TRBD1; clone_size: few; j_call: TRBJ2-1; v_call: TRBV5-1; cdr3_aa: CASEKRTGASNEQFF; cdr3_nt: TGCGCCAGCGAGAAGAGGACAGGGGCATCGAATGAGCAGTTCTTC
d_call: NA; clone_size: NA; j_call: TRBJ1-5; v_call: TRBV15; cdr3_aa: CATSRDQGLAQHF; cdr3_nt: TGTGCCACCAGCAGAGATCAGGGGTTGGCCCAGCATTTT
d_call: NA; clone_size: few; j_call: TRBJ1-6; v_call: TRBV5-6; cdr3_aa: CASSPRDLDSPLHF; cdr3_nt: TGTGCCAGCAGCCCCAGGGATCTCGACTCACCCCTCCACTTT
d_call: NA; clone_size: NA; j_call: TRBJ2-3; v_call: TRBV11-3; cdr3_aa: CASSSRRYTDTQYF; cdr3_nt: TGTGCCAGCAGCTCGCGACGGTACACAGATACGCAGTATTTT